This T cell receptor (beta chain) is drawn from a study of OX40 agonist ivuxolimab in advanced cancers. TCRdb's table, derived via immunoSEQ multiplex PCR, lists solely in-frame clones and lacks some. The sample includes tens of thousands of clones, more than 70% of them seen just once. The CDR3 length is 16 residues. Trimming removed 0 bases from V and 0 bases from J, with 9 bases in between. Germline lookup yields CDR1 LGHNA and CDR2 YSLEER. The sample consisted of CD4+ or CD8+ T cells sorted from blood, taken in a trial of the OX40 agonist ivuxolimab. The gene calls are TRBV4-3 and TRBJ1-3, with no clear D. The TCR originated in an adult with an advanced solid tumor such as melanoma, head and neck, liver or kidney cancer. This CDR3 is CASSQDGILSGNTIYF. The CDR3 bases are TGCGCCAGCAGCCAAGACGGGATACTCTCTGGAAACACCATATATTTT.